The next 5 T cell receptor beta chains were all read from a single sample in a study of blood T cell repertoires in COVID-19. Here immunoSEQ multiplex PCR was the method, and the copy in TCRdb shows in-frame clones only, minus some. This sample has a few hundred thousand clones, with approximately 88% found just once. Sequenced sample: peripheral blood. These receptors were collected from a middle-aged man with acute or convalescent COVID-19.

CDR3 amino acids: CASSPGRENTEAFF. The CDR3 DNA follows: TGTGCCAGCTCACCTGGGAGGGAGAACACTGAAGCTTTCTTT. The chain employs TRBV18 and TRBJ1-1, with D unclear. Trimming pared 3 bases from V and 1 base from J, leaving 9 bases between. CDR1 and CDR2 (germline): KGHSH, LQKENI. This CDR3 contains 14 residues. The whole variable domain, filled in from reference TRBV18 and TRBJ1-1, reads NAGVMQNPRHLVRRRGQEARLRCSPMKGHSHVYWYRQLPEEGLKFMVYLQKENIIDESGMPKERFSAEFPKEGPSILRIQQVVRGDSAAYFCASSPGRENTEAFFGQGTRLTVV.

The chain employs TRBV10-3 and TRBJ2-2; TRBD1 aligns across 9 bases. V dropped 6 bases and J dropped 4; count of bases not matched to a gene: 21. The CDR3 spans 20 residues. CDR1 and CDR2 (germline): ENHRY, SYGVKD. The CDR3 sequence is CAISPTGTGFFGSSTGELFF. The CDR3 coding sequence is TGTGCCATCAGCCCGACTGGGACAGGGTTTTTTGGGAGTAGCACCGGGGAGCTGTTTTTT.

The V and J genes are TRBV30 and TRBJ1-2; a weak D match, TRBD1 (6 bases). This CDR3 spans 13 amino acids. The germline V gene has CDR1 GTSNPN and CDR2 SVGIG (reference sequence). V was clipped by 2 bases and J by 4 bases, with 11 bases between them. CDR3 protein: CAWSLTGIYGYTF. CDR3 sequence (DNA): TGTGCCTGGAGTTTAACAGGGATCTATGGCTACACCTTC.

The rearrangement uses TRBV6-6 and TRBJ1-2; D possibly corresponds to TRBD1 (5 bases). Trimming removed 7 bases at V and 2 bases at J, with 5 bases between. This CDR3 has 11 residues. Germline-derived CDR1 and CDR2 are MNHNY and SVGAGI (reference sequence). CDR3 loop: CASTGNYGYTF. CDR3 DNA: TGTGCCAGCACAGGGAACTATGGCTACACCTTC.

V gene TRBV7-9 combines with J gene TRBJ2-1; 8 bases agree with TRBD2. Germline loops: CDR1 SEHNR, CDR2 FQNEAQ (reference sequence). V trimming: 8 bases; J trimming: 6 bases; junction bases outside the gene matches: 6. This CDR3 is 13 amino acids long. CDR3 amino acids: CASEVAGSNEQFF. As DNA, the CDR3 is TGTGCCAGCGAGGTAGCGGGGTCCAATGAGCAGTTCTTC.